Following are 19 T cell receptor beta chains from one sample sequenced in a study of siplizumab effects on memory and regulatory T cells. TCRdb keeps only in-frame clones here, not all; method: immunoSEQ multiplex PCR. The data hold about 98,000 clones, with roughly 90% observed a single time. Sample: CD4+ T cells sorted from blood. The receptors shown here come from a human donor in good health.

The genes are TRBV5-6 and TRBJ1-4, with 8 nucleotides matching TRBD1. The ends lost 4 bases at V and 0 bases at J; junction bases unmatched: 2. This CDR3 comprises 15 residues. Germline V gene sequence: CDR1 SGHDT, CDR2 YYEEEE. The CDR3 DNA sequence: TGTGCCAGCAGCAGGGACAGGTCAACTAATGAAAAACTGTTTTTT. This sequence encodes CASSRDRSTNEKLFF.

This chain uses TRBV6-6 with TRBJ1-5; tentative D call: TRBD1 (6 bases). Germline lookup yields CDR1 MNHNY and CDR2 SVGAGI (reference sequence). The V end was cut by 2 bases, the J end by 4 bases, with 9 bases between. The CDR3 covers 14 residues. The CDR3 reads CASSYRDTNQPQHF. The CDR3 region has the DNA TGTGCCAGCAGTTACCGGGACACTAATCAGCCCCAGCATTTT.

The V and J genes are TRBV2 and TRBJ2-5, with TRBD1 matching over 8 bases. CDR1 SNHLY and CDR2 FYNNEI come from the germline V gene. V gave up 9 bases and J gave up 5 bases; unmatched junction bases: 5. CDR3 size: 12 residues. This chain's CDR3 is CASRTGRETQYF. CDR3 bases: TGTGCCAGTCGGACAGGGAGGGAGACCCAGTACTTC.

The chain employs TRBV19 and TRBJ1-5, with D perhaps TRBD1 (5 bases). The CDR3 has 14 amino acids. Germline V CDR1 and CDR2: LNHDA, SQIVND (reference sequence). V lost 5 bases and J lost 3, with 11 bases in between. The CDR3 region has the DNA TGTGCCAGTAGTCAGGGTTTAGACAATCAGCCCCAGCATTTT. Protein product: CASSQGLDNQPQHF.

The chain couples TRBV27 to TRBJ2-2; 7 nucleotides align to TRBD1. There are 17 residues in the CDR3. Germline V gene sequence: CDR1 MNHEY, CDR2 SMNVEV (reference sequence). Trimming removed 4 bases from V and 0 bases from J; junction bases left unmatched: 8. CDR3 amino acids: CASSSNRGFTNTGELFF. For the CDR3, the DNA is TGTGCCAGCAGTTCTAACAGGGGTTTCACGAACACCGGGGAGCTGTTTTTT.

V gene TRBV2 combines with J gene TRBJ2-3; 10 nucleotides align to TRBD2. The junction had 3 bases not matched to a gene; V was cut back by 7 bases and J by 2 bases. The germline gives CDR1 SNHLY, CDR2 FYNNEI. The CDR3 contains 14 residues. The CDR3 nucleotides are TGTGCCAGCAAACTAGCGGGGATCACAGATACGCAGTATTTT. It translates to CASKLAGITDTQYF.

V gene TRBV4-1 combines with J gene TRBJ2-7; a weak D match, TRBD2 (6 bases). Trimming shortened V by 0 bases and J by 7 bases, and 13 bases separated the two germline ends. The CDR3 has 14 residues. CDR1 and CDR2 (germline): MGHRA, YSYEKL. The CDR3 is CASSQDGWLAEQYF. The CDR3 DNA sequence: TGCGCCAGCAGCCAAGATGGGTGGCTAGCGGAGCAGTACTTC.

V usage is TRBV21-1 and J usage is TRBJ2-1; the D call TRBD1 from the table was never checked on the DNA. TRBV21-1 is given as a pseudogene. This CDR3 has 15 residues. The CDR3 region is CASSSPGQGAPEQFF. In DNA form, the CDR3 reads TGTGCCAGCAGCTCACCGGGACAGGGGGCACCTGAGCAGTTCTTC.

This clone was seen only a few times. This chain uses TRBV19 with TRBJ1-6; weak D call: TRBD1 (6 bases). The CDR3 length is 14 residues. Looked up from germline, CDR1 is LNHDA and CDR2 is SQIVND (reference sequence). The V end lost 5 bases, the J end lost 14 bases, and 19 bases lay between the germline ends. The CDR3 is CASSFLGGGSTLHF. The CDR3 bases are TGTGCCAGTAGTTTCCTCGGGGGCGGTAGCACCCTCCACTTT.

This clone has just one count. The genes are TRBV15 and TRBJ2-5, with 11 bases fitting TRBD2. This CDR3 is 18 amino acids long. Germline lookup yields CDR1 LNHNV and CDR2 YYDKDF (reference sequence). J lost 0 bases, V lost 5 bases, and 11 bases had no gene match. Here the CDR3 reads CATSPRLAGNLYQETQYF. CDR3 coding DNA: TGTGCCACCAGCCCACGACTAGCGGGGAACTTGTACCAAGAGACCCAGTACTTC.

The chain carries TRBV4-2 and TRBJ2-3, with 11 bases fitting TRBD2. The length of the CDR3 is 14 residues. Trimming removed 4 bases from V and 6 bases from J; junction bases left unmatched: 3. Looked up from germline, CDR1 is LGHNA and CDR2 is YNFKEQ. CDR3 in amino acids: CASSRSGREDTQYF. DNA of the CDR3: TGTGCCAGCAGCCGTAGCGGGAGGGAGGATACGCAGTATTTT.

The chain combines TRBV4-1 with TRBJ2-1; perhaps TRBD1 as D (6 bases). Germline V gene sequence: CDR1 MGHRA, CDR2 YSYEKL. V lost 3 bases to trimming and J lost 3 bases, with 24 bases between them. CDR3 length: 19 amino acids. CDR3 nucleotides: TGCGCCAGCAGCCACCCAATGACAAGAGGGACACGTAACTACAATGAGCAGTTCTTC. Translating it yields CASSHPMTRGTRNYNEQFF.

The rearrangement joins TRBV11-1 to TRBJ2-5; no firm D call. CDR3 length: 14 residues. Trimming stripped 1 base from V and 10 bases from J, with 16 bases between. Germline CDR1 and CDR2: SGHAT and FQDESV (reference sequence). CDR3 DNA: TGTGCCAGCAGCTTAGGGACGGCGCGCAAGATCCAGTACTTC. Its protein product is CASSLGTARKIQYF.

The chain is built from TRBV28 and TRBJ2-5; the match to TRBD2 covers 8 bases. Germline V gene data show CDR1 as MDHEN and CDR2 as SYDVKM. This CDR3 is 16 amino acids long. The V and J ends lost 5 bases and 5 bases, in that order; junction bases with no gene match: 13. The CDR3 region is CASSQIIAGFGETQYF. CDR3 sequence (DNA): TGTGCCAGCAGTCAAATAATAGCGGGATTTGGGGAGACCCAGTACTTC.

The chain uses TRBV7-9 and TRBJ2-3; the D gene is possibly TRBD2 (6 bases). CDR1 and CDR2 from the germline V gene are SEHNR and FQNEAQ (reference sequence). Trimming pared 11 bases from V and 4 bases from J, leaving 19 bases between. The CDR3 has 14 amino acids. CDR3 amino acids: CADSGGEVADTQYF. CDR3 DNA sequence: TGTGCCGATTCTGGCGGGGAGGTTGCAGATACGCAGTATTTT.

The V and J genes are TRBV30 and TRBJ2-1, with 8 bases that match TRBD2. This CDR3 region has 14 residues. The germline V gene has CDR1 GTSNPN and CDR2 SVGIG (reference sequence). V lost 5 bases to trimming and J lost 7 bases; unmatched junction nucleotides: 10. The CDR3 DNA reads TGTGCCTGGTCCCGAGGTAGCGGGATGAATGAGCAGTTCTTC. It codes for CAWSRGSGMNEQFF.

This chain links TRBV19 with TRBJ2-3, with 9 bases matching TRBD2. Germline loops: CDR1 LNHDA, CDR2 SQIVND (reference sequence). V lost 6 bases, J lost 6 bases, and 10 bases stayed unmatched. The CDR3 has 15 amino acids. CDR3 coding DNA: TGTGCCAGTAGCGGGGTAGCGGGAGTCTCGGATACGCAGTATTTT. Translated, it gives CASSGVAGVSDTQYF.

The rearrangement links TRBV10-3 to TRBJ1-1, with TRBD1 as a possible D gene (6 bases). The V end was cut by 4 bases, the J end by 5 bases, with 11 bases between. CDR3 size: 13 residues. Germline V gene lookup returns CDR1 ENHRY and CDR2 SYGVKD. CDR3 residues: CAISGQGPTEAFF. CDR3 nucleotides: TGTGCCATCAGTGGTCAGGGGCCAACTGAAGCTTTCTTT.

The genes are TRBV7-9 and TRBJ1-1; D is unresolved. The CDR3 loop spans 12 amino acids. Germline values: CDR1 SEHNR, CDR2 FQNEAQ (reference sequence). The ends were cut back, 3 bases at V and 5 bases at J, with 7 bases in the middle. This CDR3 is CASSFGWTEAFF. The CDR3 DNA sequence: TGTGCCAGCAGCTTCGGGTGGACTGAAGCTTTCTTT.